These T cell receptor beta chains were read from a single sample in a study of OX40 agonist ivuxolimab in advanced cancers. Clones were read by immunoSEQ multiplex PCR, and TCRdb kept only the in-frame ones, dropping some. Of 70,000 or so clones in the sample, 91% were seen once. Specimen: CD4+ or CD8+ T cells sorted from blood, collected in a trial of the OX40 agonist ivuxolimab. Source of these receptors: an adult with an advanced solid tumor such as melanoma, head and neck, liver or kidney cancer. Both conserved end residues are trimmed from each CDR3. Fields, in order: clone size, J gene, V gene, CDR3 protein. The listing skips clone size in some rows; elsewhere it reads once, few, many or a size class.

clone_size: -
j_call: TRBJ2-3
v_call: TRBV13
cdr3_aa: ASSLELGRTQY

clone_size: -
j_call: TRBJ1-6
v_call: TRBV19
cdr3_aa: ASSMARPSSYNSPLH

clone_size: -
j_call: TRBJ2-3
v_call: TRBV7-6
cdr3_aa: ASSLTPTSTSTDTQY

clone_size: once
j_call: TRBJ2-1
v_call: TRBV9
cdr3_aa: ASSPRTGDNEQF

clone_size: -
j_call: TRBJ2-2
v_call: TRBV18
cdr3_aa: ASSRRPSDDPNTGELF

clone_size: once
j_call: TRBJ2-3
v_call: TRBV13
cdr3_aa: ASRGTSTDTQY

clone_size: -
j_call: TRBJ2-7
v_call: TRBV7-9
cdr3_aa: ASSLVSASYEQY

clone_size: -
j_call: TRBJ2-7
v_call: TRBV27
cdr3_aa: ASSLGGAPSYEQY

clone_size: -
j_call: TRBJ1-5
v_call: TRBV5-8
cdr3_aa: ASSLGGGQPQH

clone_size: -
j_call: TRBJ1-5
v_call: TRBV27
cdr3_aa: ASSFSLGGNQPQH

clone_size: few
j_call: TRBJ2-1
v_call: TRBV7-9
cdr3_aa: ASSSGLAGGGYNEQF

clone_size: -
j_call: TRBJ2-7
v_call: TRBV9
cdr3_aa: ASSPTSTATYEQY

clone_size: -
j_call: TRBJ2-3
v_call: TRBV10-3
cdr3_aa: AISEKADGNTQY

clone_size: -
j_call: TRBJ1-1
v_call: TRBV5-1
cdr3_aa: ASSPRGPDSYTEAF

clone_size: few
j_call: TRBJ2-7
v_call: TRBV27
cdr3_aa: ASSFGGPQY

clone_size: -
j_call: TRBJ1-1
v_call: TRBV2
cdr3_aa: ASSGSTTGAEAF

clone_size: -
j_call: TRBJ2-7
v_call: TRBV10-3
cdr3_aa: AISEGSGRYEQY

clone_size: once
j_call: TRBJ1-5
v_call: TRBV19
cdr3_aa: ASSTPGTYSNQPQH

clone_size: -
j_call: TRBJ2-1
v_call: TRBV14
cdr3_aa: ASSLGWYNEQF

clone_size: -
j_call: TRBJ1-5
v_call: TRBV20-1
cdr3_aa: SVSGNQPQH

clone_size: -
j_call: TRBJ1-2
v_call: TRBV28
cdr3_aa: ASSIRDLHLEGYT

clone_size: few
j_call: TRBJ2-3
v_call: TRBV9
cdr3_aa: ASSVAIPGTELTDTQY

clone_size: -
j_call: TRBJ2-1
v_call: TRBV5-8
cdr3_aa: ASSPTVTYNEQF

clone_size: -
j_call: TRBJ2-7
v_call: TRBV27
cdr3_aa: ASSLFRLAGGEGNSYEQY

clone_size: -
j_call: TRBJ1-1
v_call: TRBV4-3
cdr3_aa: ASSQDRRGDTEAF

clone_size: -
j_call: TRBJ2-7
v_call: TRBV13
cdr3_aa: ASSLGSGTSGKQY

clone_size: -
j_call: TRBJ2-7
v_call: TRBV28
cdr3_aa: ASSFGPAGAPYEQY